The sequence of this T cell receptor beta chain was determined in a study of diagnostic markers for celiac disease (dated by TCRdb to 2018 to 2021). About this clonotype itself: Its target antigen remains unknown.

The data were produced on an Illumina MiSeq. TCRdb reprocessed the reads and lists each CDR3 protein sequence as a single entry, with no DNA. The sample's table covers several thousand distinct CDR3 sequences. Under 7% of the sample is taken by the ten largest. The clonotype originates from a human donor. This table probably holds off-target reads from a library built for another chain. The sequenced sample consisted of either unsorted cells or a sorted T cell fraction (not recorded which).

CDR3 loop: CASSWGISSEAFF. The chain joins TRBV11-3 to TRBJ1-1; there is no DNA to check the TCRdb D call of TRBD1. The cysteine opens and the phenylalanine closes a CDR3 of 13 amino acids. No coding sequence is recorded. Via the germline V gene, CDR1 is SGHNT and CDR2 YENEEA.